This TCR beta chain was found in a study of CD8 T cells in acute hepatitis C reinfection. The study, taken as a whole, reports: Preferential TRBV04 and TRBV06 usage appeared in all groups and was not explained by the naive pool.

The germline V gene has CDR1 LGHNA and CDR2 YNFKEQ. This CDR3 has 17 residues. J lost 7 bases, V lost 0 bases, and 8 bases had no gene match. The table came from immunoSEQ multiplex PCR; TCRdb's copy has only in-frame clones and leaves some out. The sample has a few hundred clones, more than 65% seen once. Time point meaning: at least 347 days after estimated infection, following spontaneous clearance. The hepatitis C virus-specific receptor repertoire was characterized directly ex vivo, with no prior expansion in culture. The source of this sequence is a middle-aged man who spontaneously cleared hepatitis C infection. The source was HCV NS3-1073 tetramer-sorted CD8+ T cells from PBMCs, collected at follow-up. The chain uses TRBV4-2 and TRBJ2-2; 10 bases agree with TRBD2. The CDR3 region is CASSQEPSGGAYGELFF. The CDR3, as DNA: TGTGCCAGCAGCCAAGAGCCCAGCGGGGGGGCTTACGGGGAGCTGTTTTTT.